The clone carrying this T cell receptor beta chain was counted a few times. TCRdb reprocessed the 5' RACE reads via MiXCR and lists one record per CDR3 protein. The table has over 300,000 distinct CDR3 sequences, roughly 19% seen once. The data stem from a study of T-cell memory formation after mild COVID-19. Trimming took 1 base from V and 4 from J, leaving 13 bases between them. CDR1 is LNHNV, CDR2 YYDKDF, per germline (reference sequence). CDR3 length: 15 residues. The chain recombines TRBV15 with TRBJ1-1, with D perhaps TRBD1 (5 bases). The receptor was isolated from a man younger than 35 who had mild COVID-19 (a few samples of this study predate the infection). Cell type and time point are not known. Sequenced: PBMCs or a T cell subset sorted from them (not recorded which). The CDR3 region is CATSRGPGPPTEAFF. CDR3 coding DNA: TGTGCCACCAGCAGAGGACCGGGACCCCCCACTGAAGCTTTCTTT.